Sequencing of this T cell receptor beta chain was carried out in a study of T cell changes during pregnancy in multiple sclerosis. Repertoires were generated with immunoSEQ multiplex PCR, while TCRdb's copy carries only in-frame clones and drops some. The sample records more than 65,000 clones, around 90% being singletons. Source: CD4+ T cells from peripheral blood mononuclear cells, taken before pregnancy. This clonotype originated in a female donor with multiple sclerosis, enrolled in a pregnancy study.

The CDR3 bases are TGTGCCAGCAGCTTATTCCGTGGACTAAACACAGATACGCAGTATTTT. The encoded protein is CASSLFRGLNTDTQYF. The chain combines TRBV7-2 with TRBJ2-3, with D tentatively TRBD2 (6 bases). V gave up 2 bases and J gave up 2 bases, with 14 bases separating them. The CDR3 extends over 16 amino acids. The germline CDR1 and CDR2 sequences are SGHTA and FQGNSA.